One and the same sample provided the 10 T cell receptor beta chains below, sequenced in a study of T cell responses to AZD1222 COVID-19 vaccine. Sequenced by immunoSEQ multiplex PCR; TCRdb stores in-frame clones only, minus some. The data show around 130,000 clones, with 93% seen just once and more than 2.5% held by the top ten. The source material was peripheral blood, sampled on day 0 of AZD1222 vaccination. Receptors were obtained from an adult in good health.

V and J are TRBV4-1 and TRBJ1-5; D not resolved. CDR3 length: 15 amino acids. V was shortened by 0 bases and J by 0 bases, with 6 bases between the two germline ends. The germline V gene has CDR1 MGHRA and CDR2 YSYEKL. The CDR3 nucleotides are TGCGCCAGCAGCCAAGAAGATTTTAGCAATCAGCCCCAGCATTTT. This gives the protein CASSQEDFSNQPQHF.

The chain employs TRBV28 and TRBJ1-1, with D possibly TRBD1 on 6 matching bases. Trimming left V 8 bases short and J 3 bases short, with 16 bases between. CDR1 and CDR2 from the germline V gene are MDHEN and SYDVKM. There are 14 residues in the CDR3. CDR3: CASALSGGYTEAFF. The DNA for the CDR3 is TGTGCCAGCGCCCTTAGCGGGGGCTACACTGAAGCTTTCTTT.

J is TRBJ1-1 and V is TRBV7-6; TRBD1 might be the D (5 bases). CDR1 and CDR2 (germline): SGHVS, FNYEAQ. V lost 5 bases and J 2 bases, leaving 12 bases between the germline ends. The CDR3 totals 14 residues. CDR3 coding DNA: TGTGCCAGCAGCGCGGAGGGGTCAAACACTGAAGCTTTCTTT. It specifies CASSAEGSNTEAFF.

The chain couples TRBV9 to TRBJ1-5; D ambiguous. CDR3 length: 14 residues. Deletions cut 7 bases from V and 3 bases from J, with 14 bases between. Germline V CDR1 and CDR2: SGDLS, YYNGEE. The CDR3 region is CASRHPIPNQPQHF. In DNA, the CDR3 is TGTGCCAGCCGACACCCAATCCCCAATCAGCCCCAGCATTTT.

The rearrangement links TRBV28 to TRBJ2-1, with TRBD2 matching 9 bases. The J segment lost 7 bases and the V segment lost 7 bases, leaving 11 bases of the junction unmatched. The CDR3 has 15 residues. The germline CDR1 and CDR2 sequences are MDHEN and SYDVKM. The CDR3, as DNA: TGTGCCAGCAATGACGGCGGGAGGGCCTGGAATGAGCAGTTCTTC. It encodes CASNDGGRAWNEQFF.

The rearrangement links TRBV28 to TRBJ1-5; the D is unclear. The V gene lost 2 bases and the J gene lost 2 bases, with 10 bases spanning the gap. There are 15 residues in the CDR3. The germline V gene has CDR1 MDHEN and CDR2 SYDVKM. The CDR3 DNA sequence: TGTGCCAGCAGTTTACGAGCGTCCGGCAATCAGCCCCAGCATTTT. Encoded protein: CASSLRASGNQPQHF.

This clone was found once. The rearrangement joins TRBV5-1 to TRBJ2-4, with TRBD2 identical over 10 bases. CDR3 length: 18 amino acids. Losses at the gene ends were 0 bases for V and 6 bases for J; bases not matched to a gene: 12. From germline, CDR1 is SGHRS and CDR2 YFSETQ. CDR3 amino acids: CASSLVSSGRQTGNIQYF. The CDR3 DNA follows: TGCGCCAGCAGCTTGGTGTCTAGCGGGAGACAGACGGGAAACATTCAGTACTTC.

V usage is TRBV7-2 and J usage is TRBJ2-5, with TRBD1 matching over 8 bases. Per germline, CDR1 SGHTA and CDR2 FQGNSA. The CDR3 runs to 16 residues. V gave up 2 bases and J gave up 1 base; unmatched junction bases: 6. The CDR3 bases are TGTGCCAGCAGCTTAAGGGCAGGGGGCCGCCAAGAGACCCAGTACTTC. This encodes CASSLRAGGRQETQYF.

V and J are TRBV4-1 and TRBJ1-1; TRBD1 matches 8 bases. The CDR3 consists of 16 residues. The germline V gene encodes CDR1 MGHRA and CDR2 YSYEKL. V trimming: 1 base; J trimming: 5 bases; junction bases outside the gene matches: 9. The CDR3 here is CASSQGVARGPTEAFF. The CDR3 DNA is TGCGCCAGCAGCCAAGGAGTGGCCAGGGGGCCTACTGAAGCTTTCTTT.

The CDR3 DNA is TGTGCCAGCAGTGAAGAGGGGGGATTTAACACTGAAGCTTTCTTT. Its protein is CASSEEGGFNTEAFF. This rearrangement joins TRBV6-1 to TRBJ1-1, with D possibly matching TRBD1 (6 bases). This CDR3 is built from 15 residues. V lost 1 base and J 2 bases, leaving 11 bases between the germline ends. Germline loops: CDR1 MNHNS, CDR2 SASEGT.